The T cell receptor beta chain described here comes from a study of PD-L1 blockade in urothelial cancer. Overall study: Prior regimens of chemotherapy numbered 0 to 3 per patient. It was at 3 weeks (second dose) and 6 weeks after treatment start that blood was analyzed.

Germline-derived CDR1 and CDR2 are KGHSH and LQKENI. CDR3 length: 16 amino acids. V lost 5 bases and J lost 0; bases outside the gene matches: 6. Time point defined: pretreatment peripheral blood. Sequencing was performed with immunoSEQ multiplex PCR; in TCRdb, only in-frame clones are kept and a portion is missing. The table has about 55,000 clones, roughly 80% seen once; the top ten hold 4%. The starting material was PBMCs, obtained around atezolizumab (anti-PD-L1) treatment. The source of this sequence is a man between 65 and 85 years old with urothelial cancer. The J gene is TRBJ1-1, the V gene TRBV18; 10 bases are a match to TRBD1. CDR3 residues: CASSYQTGGLNTEAFF. The DNA of the CDR3 is TGTGCCAGCTCATACCAGACAGGGGGCCTGAACACTGAAGCTTTCTTT.